This TCR beta chain was retrieved from a study of regulatory T cells in long-lasting Graves disease. In its sample, this clonotype was seen a few times. What it binds is unknown. Time point indicated: persistent/refractory GD, antithyroid drugs over 5 years with positive TRAb. The TCR library was prepared using RNA isolated from PBMCs. All patients originated from an endocrinology department located in Xi'an, China. The V end lost 0 bases, the J end lost 7 bases, and 13 bases lay between the germline ends. This CDR3 has 15 residues. Germline CDR1 and CDR2: LGHDT and YNNKEL (reference sequence). Libraries of TCR beta came from iRepertoire HTBI primers plus Arm-PCR of CDR3 regions. TCRdb fed the multiplex PCR reads into MiXCR, producing one record per CDR3 protein. The table records roughly 700,000 distinct CDR3 sequences, about 32% of them present only once. Study-level points and caveats: Persistent disease was associated with favored TRBV28 usage and with favored use of TRBJ1-2 and TRBJ2-5.

This sequence was found in a female donor with Graves disease. This rearrangement joins TRBV3-1 to TRBJ1-5; D might be TRBD1 (5 bases). The specimen comprised peripheral blood mononuclear cells (PBMCs), sampled when the disease was refractory, from a patient treated with antithyroid drugs. This chain's CDR3 is CASSQDGRVGQPQHF. The CDR3 coding sequence is TGTGCCAGCAGCCAAGATGGCAGGGTGGGCCAGCCCCAGCATTTT. Based on the CDR3 plus reference TRBV3-1 and TRBJ1-5, the full variable domain is DTAVSQTPKYLVTQMGNDKSIKCEQNLGHDTMYWYKQDSKKFLKIMFSYNNKELIINETVPNRFSPKSPDKAHLNLHINSLELGDSAVYFCASSQDGRVGQPQHFGDGTRLSIL.